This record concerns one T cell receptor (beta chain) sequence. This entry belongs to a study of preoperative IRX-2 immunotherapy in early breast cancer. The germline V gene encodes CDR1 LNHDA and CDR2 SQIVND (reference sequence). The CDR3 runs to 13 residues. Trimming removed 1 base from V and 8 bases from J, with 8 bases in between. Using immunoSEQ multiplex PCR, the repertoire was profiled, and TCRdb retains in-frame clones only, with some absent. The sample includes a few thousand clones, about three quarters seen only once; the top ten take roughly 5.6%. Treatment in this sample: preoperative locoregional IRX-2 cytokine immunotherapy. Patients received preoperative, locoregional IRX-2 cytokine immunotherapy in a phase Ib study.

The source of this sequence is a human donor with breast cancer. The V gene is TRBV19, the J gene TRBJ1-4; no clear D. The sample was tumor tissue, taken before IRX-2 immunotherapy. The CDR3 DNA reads TGTGCCAGTAGTATAGGTTGGAAGGAAAAACTGTTTTTT. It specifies CASSIGWKEKLFF.